This note documents a single T cell receptor beta chain sequence. What it binds is not known. TRB was amplified by touch-down multiplex PCR, primer pools A and B combined. After re-calling the multiplex PCR reads, TCRdb lists one entry per CDR3 protein, DNA absent. The sample data list under 8,000 distinct CDR3 sequences. This sample was taken from a study of T cell clusters in autoimmune cytopenias. Background on the study: Per sample, median TRB depth was approximately 47,000 reads, yielding a median about 2,400 distinct clonotypes.

Each sample's input was around 270 ng genomic DNA, some 40,000 genome equivalents. Study results and caveats: No cluster-lack signature appeared between secondary cytopenia and chronic lymphocytic leukemia patients, apparently due to lymphoma masking. TRB repertoire shifts in secondary cytopenia and chronic lymphocytic leukemia mostly reflected lymphoma, not autoimmunity.

Germline V lookup: CDR1 SGHNT, CDR2 YYREEE (reference sequence). The CDR3 runs to 14 residues. These data also featured in a second study, about T cell repertoires in aging, cancer and after chemotherapy. From that study: In healthy donors, age-related TCR diversity loss mainly reflected lost richness.

This sequence originates from a human donor in good health. The sequencing input was peripheral blood. V gene TRBV5-4 combines with J gene TRBJ2-1; TCRdb's D call of TRBD2 is untestable without DNA. CDR3 protein: CASSLDYPANEQFF.